The sequence of this T cell receptor beta chain was determined in a study of T cells in Graves' hyperthyroidism and ophthalmopathy. Study-wide results and caveats: Most expanded thyroid clonotypes above 0.001 also appeared in blood.

The TCR beta CDR3 regions underwent amplification using RNA transcripts as the source. TCR CDR3 underwent first-round RT-PCR with the HTBI primer set. TCRdb re-derived calls from the multiplex PCR reads in MiXCR, one entry per CDR3 protein. Here the sample spans over 650,000 distinct CDR3 sequences, roughly 17% being singletons. The PBMCs studied were ones that came from 10 ml fresh peripheral blood. The table lists this clonotype with a few counts. What it binds is unknown. The source of this sequence is a man aged 18 to 35 with Graves' hyperthyroidism. What was sequenced was blood.

The CDR3 DNA sequence: TGCAGTGCTAGAGATTCGGGGGGCGGGGAGGGGGCCCAGTACTTC. It specifies CSARDSGGGEGAQYF. The chain employs TRBV20-1 and TRBJ2-5, with D possibly TRBD2 on 7 matching bases. The CDR3 has 15 residues. Germline V gene sequence: CDR1 DFQATT, CDR2 SNEGSKA (reference sequence). The V gene lost 0 bases and the J gene lost 9 bases, with 20 bases spanning the gap.